This TCR beta chain was sequenced during a study of early T cells in non-severe SARS-CoV-2 infection. Study-level background: Sequencing input comprised bulk RNA from unsorted whole blood; chain pairing was not available. Findings and caveats of the study: Matching against VDJdb likely underestimated virus-specific expansions, favoring anti-spike CD8.

In germline, CDR1 is SEHNR, CDR2 FQNEAQ (reference sequence). Trimming stripped 7 bases from V and 1 base from J, with 14 bases between. The CDR3 totals 15 residues. Individual cDNA molecules were tagged with unique molecular identifiers. MiXCR, run by TCRdb on the 5' RACE reads, gives a single entry per CDR3 protein. The sample lists about 110,000 distinct CDR3 sequences; 9% to 13% were seen once. Turning to this clonotype: Antigen unknown.

V gene TRBV7-9 combines with J gene TRBJ1-5, with D uncertain. The sequence was collected from an adult who was a healthcare worker with PCR-confirmed SARS-CoV-2 infection or an uninfected control (not recorded which). The source material was whole blood. The CDR3 sequence: CASISPGGSNQPQHF. The CDR3 DNA follows: TGTGCCAGCATCAGTCCGGGTGGAAGCAATCAGCCCCAGCATTTT.